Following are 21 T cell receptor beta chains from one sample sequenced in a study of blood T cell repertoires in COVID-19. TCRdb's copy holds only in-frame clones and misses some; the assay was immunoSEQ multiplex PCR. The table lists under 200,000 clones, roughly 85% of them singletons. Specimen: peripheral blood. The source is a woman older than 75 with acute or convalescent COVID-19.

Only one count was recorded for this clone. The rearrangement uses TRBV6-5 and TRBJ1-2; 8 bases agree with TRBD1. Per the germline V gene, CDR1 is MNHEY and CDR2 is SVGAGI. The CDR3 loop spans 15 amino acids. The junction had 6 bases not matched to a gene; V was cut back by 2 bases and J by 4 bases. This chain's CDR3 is CASSYPGQESYGYTF. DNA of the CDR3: TGTGCCAGCAGTTACCCGGGACAGGAAAGCTATGGCTACACCTTC.

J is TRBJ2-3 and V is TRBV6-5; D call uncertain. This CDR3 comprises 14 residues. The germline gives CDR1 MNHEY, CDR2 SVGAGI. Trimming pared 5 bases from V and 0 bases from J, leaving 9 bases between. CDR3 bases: TGTGCCAGCAGTCCCGAGGTGAGCACAGATACGCAGTATTTT. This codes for CASSPEVSTDTQYF.

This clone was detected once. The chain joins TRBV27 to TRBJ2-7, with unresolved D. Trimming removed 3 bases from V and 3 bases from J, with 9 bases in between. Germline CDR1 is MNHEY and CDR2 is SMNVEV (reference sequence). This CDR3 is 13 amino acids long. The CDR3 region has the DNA TGTGCCAGCAGTTTTCGGTCTAACTACGAGCAGTACTTC. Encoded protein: CASSFRSNYEQYF.

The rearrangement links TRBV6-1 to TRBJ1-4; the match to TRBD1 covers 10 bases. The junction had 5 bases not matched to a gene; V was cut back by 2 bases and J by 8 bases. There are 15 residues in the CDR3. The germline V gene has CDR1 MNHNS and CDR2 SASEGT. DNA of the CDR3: TGTGCCAGCAGTGAATATCAGACAGGGGGCGAAAAACTGTTTTTT. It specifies CASSEYQTGGEKLFF.

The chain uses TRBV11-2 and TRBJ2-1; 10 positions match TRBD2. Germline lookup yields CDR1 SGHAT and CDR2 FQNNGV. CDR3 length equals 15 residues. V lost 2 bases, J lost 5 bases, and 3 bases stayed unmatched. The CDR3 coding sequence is TGTGCCAGCAGCTTACAGCTAGCGGGAGACAATGAGCAGTTCTTC. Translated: CASSLQLAGDNEQFF. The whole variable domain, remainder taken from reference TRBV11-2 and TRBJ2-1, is EAGVAQSPRYKIIEKRQSVAFWCNPISGHATLYWYQQILGQGPKLLIQFQNNGVVDDSQLPKDRFSAERLKGVDSTLKIQPAKLEDSAVYLCASSLQLAGDNEQFFGPGTRLTVL.

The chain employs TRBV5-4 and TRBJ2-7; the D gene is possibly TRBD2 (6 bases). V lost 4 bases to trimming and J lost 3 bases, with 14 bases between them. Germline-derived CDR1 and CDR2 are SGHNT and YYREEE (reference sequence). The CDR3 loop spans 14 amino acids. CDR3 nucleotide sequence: TGTGCCAGCAGCCCCGTGGGAGGTAACTACGAGCAGTACTTC. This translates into CASSPVGGNYEQYF.

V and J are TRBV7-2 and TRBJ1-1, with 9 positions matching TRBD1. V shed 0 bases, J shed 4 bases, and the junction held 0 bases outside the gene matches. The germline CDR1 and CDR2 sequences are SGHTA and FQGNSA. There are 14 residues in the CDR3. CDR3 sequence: CASSLAQGATEAFF. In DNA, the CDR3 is TGTGCCAGCAGCTTAGCACAGGGGGCCACTGAAGCTTTCTTT.

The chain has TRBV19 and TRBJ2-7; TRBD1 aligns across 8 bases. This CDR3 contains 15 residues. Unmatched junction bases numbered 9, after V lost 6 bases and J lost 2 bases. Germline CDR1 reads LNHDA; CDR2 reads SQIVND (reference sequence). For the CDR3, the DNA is TGTGCCAGTAGCCCACCGGGACAGGTCGCCTACGAGCAGTACTTC. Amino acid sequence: CASSPPGQVAYEQYF.

In DNA, the CDR3 is TGCAGCGTTGAGGCACAGTCCGATGAAAAACTGTTTTTT. Translating it yields CSVEAQSDEKLFF. The V and J genes are TRBV29-1 and TRBJ1-4; D ambiguous. The CDR3 runs to 13 residues. CDR1 is SQVTM, CDR2 ANQGSEA, per germline. Trimming shortened V by 3 bases and J by 6 bases, and 11 bases separated the two germline ends.

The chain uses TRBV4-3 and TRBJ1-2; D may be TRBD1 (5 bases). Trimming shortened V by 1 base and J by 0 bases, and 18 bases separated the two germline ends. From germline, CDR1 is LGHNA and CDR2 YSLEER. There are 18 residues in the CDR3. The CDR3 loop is CASSQGALGAGTNYGYTF. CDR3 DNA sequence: TGCGCCAGCAGCCAAGGCGCGTTGGGCGCAGGGACTAACTATGGCTACACCTTC.

For the CDR3, the DNA is TGTGCCAGCAGCCAAGCGCTGGCCCGAGGCTCTGGAAACACCATATATTTT. Translated, it gives CASSQALARGSGNTIYF. The chain is built from TRBV4-2 and TRBJ1-3; D uncertain. The CDR3 is 17 residues long. V was clipped by 1 base and J by 0 bases, with 13 bases between them. Germline V lookup: CDR1 LGHNA, CDR2 YNFKEQ.

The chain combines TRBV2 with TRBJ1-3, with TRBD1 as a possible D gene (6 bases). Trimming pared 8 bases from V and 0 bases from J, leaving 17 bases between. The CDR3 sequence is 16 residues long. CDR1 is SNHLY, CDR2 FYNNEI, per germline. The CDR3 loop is CASAAGGGNSGNTIYF. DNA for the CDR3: TGTGCCAGCGCAGCGGGGGGCGGTAACTCTGGAAACACCATATATTTT.

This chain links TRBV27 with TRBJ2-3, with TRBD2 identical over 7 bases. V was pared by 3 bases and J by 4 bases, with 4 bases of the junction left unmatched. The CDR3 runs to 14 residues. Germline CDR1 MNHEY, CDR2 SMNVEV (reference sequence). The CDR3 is CASSFGGSPDTQYF. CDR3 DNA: TGTGCCAGCAGTTTCGGCGGGAGCCCAGATACGCAGTATTTT.

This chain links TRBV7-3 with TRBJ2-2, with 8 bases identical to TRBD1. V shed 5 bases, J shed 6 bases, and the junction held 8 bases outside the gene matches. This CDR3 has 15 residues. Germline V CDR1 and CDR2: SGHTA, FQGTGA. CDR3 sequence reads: CASSPGQGSAGELFF. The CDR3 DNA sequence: TGTGCCAGCAGCCCCGGACAGGGTTCCGCCGGGGAGCTGTTTTTT.

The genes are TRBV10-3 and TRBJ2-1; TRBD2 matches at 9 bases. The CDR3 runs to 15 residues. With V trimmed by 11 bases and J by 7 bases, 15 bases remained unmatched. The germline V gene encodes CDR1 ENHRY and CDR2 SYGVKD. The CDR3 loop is CASGRASGIRNEQFF. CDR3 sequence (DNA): TGTGCCTCGGGGCGGGCTAGCGGGATACGAAATGAGCAGTTCTTC.

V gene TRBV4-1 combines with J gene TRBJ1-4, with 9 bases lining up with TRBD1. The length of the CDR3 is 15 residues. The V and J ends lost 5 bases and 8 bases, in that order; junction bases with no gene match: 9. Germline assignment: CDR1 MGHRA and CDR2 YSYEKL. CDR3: CASSTTGGAREKLFF. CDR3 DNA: TGCGCCAGCAGCACAACAGGGGGCGCAAGGGAAAAACTGTTTTTT.

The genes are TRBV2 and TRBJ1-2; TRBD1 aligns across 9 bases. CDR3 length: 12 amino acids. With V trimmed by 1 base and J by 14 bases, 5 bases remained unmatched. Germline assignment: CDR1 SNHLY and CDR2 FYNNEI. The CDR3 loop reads CASSEGRQGGTF. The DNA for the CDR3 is TGTGCCAGCAGTGAAGGGAGACAGGGGGGGACCTTC.

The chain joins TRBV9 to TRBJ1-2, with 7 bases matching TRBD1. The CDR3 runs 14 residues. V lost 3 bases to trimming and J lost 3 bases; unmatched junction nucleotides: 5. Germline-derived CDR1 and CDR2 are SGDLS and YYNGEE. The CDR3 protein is CASSADRSYYGYTF. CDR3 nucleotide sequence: TGTGCCAGCAGCGCGGACAGGAGTTACTATGGCTACACCTTC.

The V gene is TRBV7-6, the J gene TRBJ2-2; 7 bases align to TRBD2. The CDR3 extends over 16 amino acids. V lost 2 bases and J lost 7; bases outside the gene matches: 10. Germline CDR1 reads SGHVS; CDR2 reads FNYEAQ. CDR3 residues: CASSLLAGLHIGELFF. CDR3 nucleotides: TGTGCCAGCAGCTTATTAGCGGGTCTGCATATCGGGGAGCTGTTTTTT.

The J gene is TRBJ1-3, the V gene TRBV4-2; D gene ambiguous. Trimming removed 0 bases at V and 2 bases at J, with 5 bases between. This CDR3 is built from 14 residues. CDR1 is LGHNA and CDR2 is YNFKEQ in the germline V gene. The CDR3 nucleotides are TGTGCCAGCAGCCAAGAGGCAGCTGGAAACACCATATATTTT. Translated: CASSQEAAGNTIYF.

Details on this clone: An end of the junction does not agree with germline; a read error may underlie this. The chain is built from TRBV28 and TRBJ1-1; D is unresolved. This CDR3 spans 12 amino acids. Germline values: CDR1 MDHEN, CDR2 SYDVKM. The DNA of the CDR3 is TGTGCCAGCACCCCGAAGCCTCCTGAGGCTTTCTTT. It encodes CASTPKPPEAFF.